A single sample is the source of the 27 T cell receptor beta chains below, sequenced in a study of CD8 T cells in Susac syndrome. RNA in amounts of roughly 0.5 to 1 ug was reverse transcribed with random hexamers. TCRdb analysed the immunoSEQ multiplex PCR reads with MiXCR anew, one entry per CDR3 protein. Of a few hundred thousand distinct CDR3 sequences in the sample, 85% to 95% were seen once. The specimen was CD4+ T cells from PBMCs. The receptor set was obtained from a human donor with Susac syndrome.

This clonotype was seen once. The CDR3 DNA follows: TGTGCCAGCAGCTCCCCAAGACAGGGCCCGGGGGCTTTCTTT. This codes for CASSSPRQGPGAFF. The chain recombines TRBV11-3 with TRBJ1-1; 7 positions match TRBD1. V dropped 4 bases and J dropped 11; count of bases not matched to a gene: 13. The CDR3 is made up of 14 amino acids. Per the germline V gene, CDR1 is SGHNT and CDR2 is YENEEA.

This clonotype was recorded only once. This sequence joins TRBV29-1 and TRBJ2-1; 8 bases are shared with TRBD2. Germline CDR1 and CDR2: SQVTM and ANQGSEA. CDR3 size: 14 residues. The V gene end was trimmed by 7 bases and the J gene end by 4 bases; junction bases not matched to a gene: 9. The CDR3 DNA reads as TGCAGCGCCGAAACGATAGCGGGGTACAATGAGCAGTTCTTC. It translates to CSAETIAGYNEQFF.

The chain uses TRBV29-1 and TRBJ1-2; D not certain. Between the trimmed V and J ends, which lost 4 bases and 5 bases, there was a span of 14 bases. The CDR3 consists of 13 residues. Germline lookup yields CDR1 SQVTM and CDR2 ANQGSEA. CDR3 residues: CSVVWTAEYGYTF. In nucleotides, the CDR3 is TGCAGCGTTGTATGGACGGCAGAATATGGCTACACCTTC.

The V and J genes are TRBV20-1 and TRBJ2-4, with D perhaps matching TRBD1 or TRBD2 (6 bases each). The V gene's germline CDR1 is DFQATT and CDR2 SNEGSKA (reference sequence). Trimming left V 5 bases short and J 12 bases short, with 29 bases between. The CDR3 spans 16 residues. In DNA, the CDR3 is TGCAGTGCTCGGGAATGGGGGCGGGGCGGGCTAGGTACTCAGTACTTC. Protein product: CSAREWGRGGLGTQYF.

The chain recombines TRBV7-2 with TRBJ1-1; 12 bases match TRBD1. The CDR3 consists of 16 residues. V gave up 3 bases and J gave up 5 bases; unmatched junction bases: 7. CDR1 is SGHTA and CDR2 is FQGNSA in the germline V gene. The CDR3 sequence is CASSLGGQGARTEAFF. In DNA form, the CDR3 reads TGTGCCAGCAGCTTGGGGGGACAGGGGGCGCGAACTGAAGCTTTCTTT.

The count of this clonotype is one. This rearrangement joins TRBV19 to TRBJ1-5; D is uncertain. The CDR3 is 12 residues long. V was pared by 3 bases and J by 5 bases, with 5 bases between. The germline V gene encodes CDR1 LNHDA and CDR2 SQIVND (reference sequence). The CDR3 spells CASSIYDQPQHF. DNA of the CDR3: TGTGCCAGTAGTATTTACGATCAGCCCCAGCATTTT. Full variable domain (rest looked up from reference TRBV19 and TRBJ1-5): DGGITQSPKYLFRKEGQNVTLSCEQNLNHDAMYWYRQDPGQGLRLIYYSQIVNDFQKGDIAEGYSVSREKKESFPLTVTSAQKNPTAFYLCASSIYDQPQHFGDGTRLSIL.

The chain employs TRBV5-4 and TRBJ2-5, with 8 nucleotides matching TRBD2. The CDR3 totals 16 residues. The trim removed 0 bases at V and 1 base at J, leaving 5 bases unmatched. Germline CDR1 reads SGHNT; CDR2 reads YYREEE (reference sequence). CDR3 loop: CASSLGPGGGQETQYF. Here the CDR3 DNA reads TGTGCCAGCAGCTTGGGTCCCGGGGGGGGCCAAGAGACCCAGTACTTC.

V and J are TRBV12-3 or TRBV12-4 and TRBJ1-1, with D tentatively TRBD1 (5 bases). The CDR3 loop spans 14 amino acids. V lost 6 bases to trimming and J lost 5 bases, with 16 bases between them. The CDR3 sequence is CASRTGREPTEAFF. The CDR3 DNA sequence: TGTGCCAGCAGGACCGGCAGGGAACCGACTGAAGCTTTCTTT.

The sample holds a few counts of this clonotype. The J gene is TRBJ2-7, the V gene TRBV6-1; no firm D call. From germline, CDR1 is MNHNS and CDR2 SASEGT. CDR3 length equals 13 residues. Trimming stripped 5 bases from V and 2 bases from J, with 10 bases between. For the CDR3, the DNA is TGTGCCAGCAGTTTGAGAGGAACCTACGAGCAGTACTTC. Amino acid sequence: CASSLRGTYEQYF.

The genes are TRBV4-2 and TRBJ1-5; TRBD1 might be the D (5 bases). Germline V lookup: CDR1 LGHNA, CDR2 YNFKEQ. The CDR3 extends over 15 amino acids. V lost 3 bases and J 4 bases, leaving 13 bases between the germline ends. For the CDR3, the DNA is TGTGCCAGCAGCCAGGACAAAAGGGGTAATCAGCCCCAGCATTTT. Residues: CASSQDKRGNQPQHF.

This chain uses TRBV7-2 with TRBJ2-1, with D maybe TRBD2 (6 bases). The CDR3 spans 14 residues. V was clipped by 0 bases and J by 3 bases, with 6 bases between them. The V gene's germline CDR1 is SGHTA and CDR2 FQGNSA. The DNA of the CDR3 is TGTGCCAGCAGCTTAGCGGGGGGCTACAATGAGCAGTTCTTC. It translates to CASSLAGGYNEQFF.

V is TRBV4-3 and J is TRBJ2-7; D possibly corresponds to TRBD2 (5 bases). The CDR3 has 15 amino acids. The germline gives CDR1 LGHNA, CDR2 YSLEER. V lost 6 bases to trimming and J lost 5 bases, with 20 bases between them. The CDR3 sequence is CASSLNTGNWNEQYF. CDR3 nucleotide sequence: TGCGCCAGCAGTCTTAATACGGGGAATTGGAACGAGCAGTACTTC.

The V and J genes are TRBV4-3 and TRBJ2-5; D tentatively reads TRBD1 or TRBD2 (7 bases each). V was cut by 0 bases and J by 2 bases, with 22 bases left in between. This CDR3 is built from 19 residues. Looked up from germline, CDR1 is LGHNA and CDR2 is YSLEER. CDR3 in amino acids: CASSQDYSQRQGLQETQYF. The CDR3 bases are TGCGCCAGCAGCCAAGATTATTCGCAGAGACAGGGACTACAAGAGACCCAGTACTTC.

The V and J genes are TRBV28 and TRBJ1-2; D not resolved. CDR1 is MDHEN, CDR2 SYDVKM, per germline. This CDR3 region has 11 residues. The V gene lost 3 bases and the J gene lost 7 bases, with 6 bases spanning the gap. The CDR3 is CASSFEGGYTF. The CDR3 DNA reads as TGTGCCAGCAGTTTTGAGGGTGGCTACACCTTC.

V is TRBV6-6 and J is TRBJ2-3, with 8 bases lining up with TRBD2. Germline V CDR1 and CDR2: MNHNY, SVGAGI (reference sequence). The CDR3 spans 15 residues. With V trimmed by 5 bases and J by 4 bases, 8 bases remained unmatched. The CDR3 region has the DNA TGTGCCAGCAGTGGCGGGGCGGGGGGACCAGATACGCAGTATTTT. It is translated as CASSGGAGGPDTQYF.

This clonotype was seen just once. The chain combines TRBV28 with TRBJ2-5, with D perhaps matching TRBD1 or TRBD2 (5 bases each). The germline V and J ends were trimmed by 10 bases and 5 bases, with 20 bases remaining between them. The germline V gene has CDR1 MDHEN and CDR2 SYDVKM. CDR3 length equals 14 residues. The CDR3 DNA reads as TGTGCCATCCTCGATTCGGGGCCCCGGGAGACCCAGTACTTC. This translates into CAILDSGPRETQYF.

The V and J genes are TRBV18 and TRBJ1-1; D is unclear. Germline CDR1 KGHSH, CDR2 LQKENI. V shed 2 bases and J shed 0 bases, with 7 bases lying between them. This CDR3 has 14 residues. CDR3 nucleotides: TGTGCCAGCTCACCAGAGAATATGAACACTGAAGCTTTCTTT. Encoded protein: CASSPENMNTEAFF.

The V call is TRBV30, the J call TRBJ1-4; D is uncertain. Trimming stripped 0 bases from V and 8 bases from J, with 13 bases between. This CDR3 has 14 amino acids. In germline, CDR1 is GTSNPN, CDR2 SVGIG (reference sequence). For the CDR3, the DNA is TGTGCCTGGAGTGTAGGAACAGCCAAGGAAAAACTGTTTTTT. Its protein product is CAWSVGTAKEKLFF.

This chain connects TRBV18 to TRBJ1-5, with 7 bases that match TRBD1. Germline CDR1 KGHSH, CDR2 LQKENI. This CDR3 region has 16 residues. Trimming removed 0 bases from V and 3 bases from J; junction bases left unmatched: 5. The CDR3 DNA follows: TGTGCCAGCTCACCACCCGGGACAGCCTCCAATCAGCCCCAGCATTTT. Protein product: CASSPPGTASNQPQHF.

V is TRBV30 and J is TRBJ1-1; D might be TRBD1 (5 bases). In germline, CDR1 is GTSNPN, CDR2 SVGIG (reference sequence). CDR3 size: 14 residues. V dropped 7 bases and J dropped 1 base, with 16 bases sitting between them. The CDR3 DNA is TGTGCCTCATATCGGACAACTGCGAACACTGAAGCTTTCTTT. As protein: CASYRTTANTEAFF.

This CDR3 reads CASSIEGSGNTQYF. CDR3 DNA: TGTGCCAGTAGTATCGAGGGGTCTGGGAATACGCAGTATTTT. V and J are TRBV19 and TRBJ2-3, with D perhaps given as TRBD1 or TRBD2 (5 bases each). Trimming took 3 bases from V and 7 from J, leaving 14 bases between them. Germline V CDR1 and CDR2: LNHDA, SQIVND (reference sequence). The CDR3 is 14 amino acids.

The chain links TRBV6-6 to TRBJ2-5; tentatively, D is TRBD1 or TRBD2 (5 bases each). V lost 4 bases and J 5 bases, leaving 14 bases between the germline ends. The CDR3 is 14 residues long. Germline V gene data show CDR1 as MNHNY and CDR2 as SVGAGI (reference sequence). CDR3 DNA: TGTGCCAGCAGTTTCTCCGGGACGGAGGAGACCCAGTACTTC. Translation gives CASSFSGTEETQYF.

The chain combines TRBV30 with TRBJ1-1; D is undetermined. Germline V gene lookup returns CDR1 GTSNPN and CDR2 SVGIG (reference sequence). The CDR3 is made up of 12 amino acids. The V end was cut by 2 bases, the J end by 0 bases, with 4 bases between. CDR3 in amino acids: CAWSTMNTEAFF. The CDR3 bases are TGTGCCTGGAGTACCATGAACACTGAAGCTTTCTTT.

The chain combines TRBV2 with TRBJ2-2, with D perhaps assigned TRBD1 or TRBD2 (5 bases each). Between the trimmed V and J ends, which lost 8 bases and 6 bases, there was a span of 22 bases. This CDR3 is built from 16 residues. Germline V gives CDR1 SNHLY, CDR2 FYNNEI. CDR3 loop: CASGDSGTSGAGELFF. The CDR3, as DNA: TGTGCCAGCGGGGATTCCGGGACGTCTGGGGCCGGGGAGCTGTTTTTT.

This chain uses TRBV27 with TRBJ2-1; 9 bases line up with TRBD2. The CDR3 contains 17 residues. Germline CDR1 is MNHEY and CDR2 is SMNVEV (reference sequence). The J segment lost 4 bases and the V segment lost 6 bases, leaving 13 bases of the junction unmatched. CDR3 bases: TGTGCCAGCAGCCTTAGGGGGACTAGCAGCCAATACAATGAGCAGTTCTTC. Residues: CASSLRGTSSQYNEQFF.

This chain connects TRBV5-4 to TRBJ2-3; possible D gene TRBD2, 5 bases. CDR3 length: 17 residues. The ends were cut back, 1 base at V and 5 bases at J, with 20 bases in the middle. Germline assignment: CDR1 SGHNT and CDR2 YYREEE (reference sequence). The CDR3 coding sequence is TGTGCCAGCAGCTTGAGATTATCGGGGTTTGGGAGAGATACGCAGTATTTT. The encoded protein is CASSLRLSGFGRDTQYF.

The chain is built from TRBV20-1 and TRBJ1-1; D unresolved. With 0 bases removed from V and 6 bases from J, the gap between germline ends came to 11 bases. Germline CDR1 reads DFQATT; CDR2 reads SNEGSKA (reference sequence). There are 13 residues in the CDR3. CDR3 loop: CSARDNLWAEAFF. The CDR3 DNA follows: TGCAGTGCTAGAGATAATCTTTGGGCTGAAGCTTTCTTT.